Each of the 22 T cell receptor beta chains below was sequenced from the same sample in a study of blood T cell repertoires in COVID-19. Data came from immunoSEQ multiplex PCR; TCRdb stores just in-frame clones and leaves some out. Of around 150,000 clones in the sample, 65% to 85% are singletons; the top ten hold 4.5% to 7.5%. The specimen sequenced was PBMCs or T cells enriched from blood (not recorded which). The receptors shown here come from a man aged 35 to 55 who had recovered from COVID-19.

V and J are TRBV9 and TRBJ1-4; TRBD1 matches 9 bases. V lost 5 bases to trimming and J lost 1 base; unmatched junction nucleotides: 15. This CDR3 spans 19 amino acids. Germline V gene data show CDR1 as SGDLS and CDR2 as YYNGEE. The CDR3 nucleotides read TGTGCCAGCAGTGCCACAGGGGGCGCAAACGTTAAAACTAATGAAAAACTGTTTTTT. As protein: CASSATGGANVKTNEKLFF.

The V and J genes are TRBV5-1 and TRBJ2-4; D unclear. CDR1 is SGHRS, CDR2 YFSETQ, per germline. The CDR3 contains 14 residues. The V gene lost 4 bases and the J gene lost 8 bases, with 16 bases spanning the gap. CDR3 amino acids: CASSIGGPVDIQYF. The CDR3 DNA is TGCGCCAGCAGCATAGGCGGCCCAGTGGACATTCAGTACTTC.

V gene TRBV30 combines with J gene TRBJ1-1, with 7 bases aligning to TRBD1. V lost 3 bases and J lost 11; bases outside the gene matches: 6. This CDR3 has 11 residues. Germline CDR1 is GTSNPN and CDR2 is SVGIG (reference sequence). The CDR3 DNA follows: TGTGCCTGGAGCGGGGACAGCGGGGCTTTCTTT. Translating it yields CAWSGDSGAFF.

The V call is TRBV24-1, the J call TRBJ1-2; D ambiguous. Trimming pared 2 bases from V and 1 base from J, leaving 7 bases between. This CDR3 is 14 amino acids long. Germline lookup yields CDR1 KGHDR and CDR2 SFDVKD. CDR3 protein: CATSDSGVNYGYTF. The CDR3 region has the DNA TGTGCCACCAGTGATTCCGGGGTTAACTATGGCTACACCTTC.

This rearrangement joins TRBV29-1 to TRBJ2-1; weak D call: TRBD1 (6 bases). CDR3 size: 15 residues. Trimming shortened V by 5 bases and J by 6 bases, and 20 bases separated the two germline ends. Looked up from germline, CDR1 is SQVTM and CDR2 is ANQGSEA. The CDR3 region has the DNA TGCAGCGTTCCGTCAAGGGGGTTAGGGGTCAATGAGCAGTTCTTC. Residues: CSVPSRGLGVNEQFF.

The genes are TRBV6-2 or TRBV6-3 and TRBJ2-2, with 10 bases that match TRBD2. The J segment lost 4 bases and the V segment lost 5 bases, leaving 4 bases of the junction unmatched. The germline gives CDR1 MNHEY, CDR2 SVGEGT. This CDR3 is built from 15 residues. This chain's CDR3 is CASSGAGGLTGELFF. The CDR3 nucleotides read TGTGCCAGCAGTGGAGCGGGGGGGCTCACCGGGGAGCTGTTTTTT.

CDR3 in amino acids: CASSPSPGQGANTGELFF. The CDR3 DNA reads TGTGCCAGCAGCCCCTCCCCCGGCCAGGGGGCCAACACCGGGGAGCTGTTTTTT. The chain joins TRBV11-2 to TRBJ2-2, with 8 bases matching TRBD1. The V gene's germline CDR1 is SGHAT and CDR2 FQNNGV. The ends lost 5 bases at V and 2 bases at J; junction bases unmatched: 13. The CDR3 contains 18 residues. Drawing the rest from reference TRBV11-2 and TRBJ2-2, the complete variable domain is EAGVAQSPRYKIIEKRQSVAFWCNPISGHATLYWYQQILGQGPKLLIQFQNNGVVDDSQLPKDRFSAERLKGVDSTLKIQPAKLEDSAVYLCASSPSPGQGANTGELFFGEGSRLTVL.

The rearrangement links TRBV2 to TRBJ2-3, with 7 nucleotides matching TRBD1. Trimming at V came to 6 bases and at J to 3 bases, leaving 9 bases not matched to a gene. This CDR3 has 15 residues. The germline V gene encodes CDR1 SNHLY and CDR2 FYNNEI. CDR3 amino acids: CASRIRGSGTDTQYF. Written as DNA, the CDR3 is TGTGCCAGCAGGATCAGGGGGTCCGGGACAGATACGCAGTATTTT. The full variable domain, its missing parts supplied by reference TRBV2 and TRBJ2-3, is EPEVTQTPSHQVTQMGQEVILRCVPISNHLYFYWYRQILGQKVEFLVSFYNNEISEKSEIFDDQFSVERPDGSNFTLKIRSTKLEDSAMYFCASRIRGSGTDTQYFGPGTRLTVL.

The CDR3 reads CASSLFIGRGRWGYTF. The DNA for the CDR3 is TGTGCCAGCAGCTTATTTATCGGCCGGGGAAGGTGGGGCTACACCTTC. The chain combines TRBV7-2 with TRBJ1-2; D remains ambiguous. Germline lookup yields CDR1 SGHTA and CDR2 FQGNSA. Trimming stripped 2 bases from V and 8 bases from J, with 21 bases between. The CDR3 extends over 16 amino acids. Together with reference TRBV7-2 and TRBJ1-2, the CDR3 gives the full variable domain: GAGVSQSPSNKVTEKGKDVELRCDPISGHTALYWYRQSLGQGLEFLIYFQGNSAPDKSGLPSDRFSAERTGGSVSTLTIQRTQQEDSAVYLCASSLFIGRGRWGYTFGSGTRLTVV.

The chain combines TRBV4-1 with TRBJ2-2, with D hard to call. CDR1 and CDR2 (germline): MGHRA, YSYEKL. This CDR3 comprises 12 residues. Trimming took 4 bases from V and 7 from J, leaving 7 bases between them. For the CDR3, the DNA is TGCGCCAGCAGCCGGCGGAACGGGGAGCTGTTTTTT. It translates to CASSRRNGELFF.

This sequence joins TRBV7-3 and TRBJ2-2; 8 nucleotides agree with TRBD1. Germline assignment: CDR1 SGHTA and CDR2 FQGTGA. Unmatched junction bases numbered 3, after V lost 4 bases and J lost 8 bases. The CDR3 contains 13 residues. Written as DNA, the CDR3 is TGTGCCAGCAGCTCAGGGACAGGTGGGGAGCTGTTTTTT. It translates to CASSSGTGGELFF.

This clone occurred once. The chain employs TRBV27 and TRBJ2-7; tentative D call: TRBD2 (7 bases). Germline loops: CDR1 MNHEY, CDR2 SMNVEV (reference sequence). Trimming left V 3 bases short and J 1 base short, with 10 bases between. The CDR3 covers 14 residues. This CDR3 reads CASSFGGRSYEQYF. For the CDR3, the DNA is TGTGCCAGCAGTTTCGGGGGGCGTTCCTACGAGCAGTACTTC.

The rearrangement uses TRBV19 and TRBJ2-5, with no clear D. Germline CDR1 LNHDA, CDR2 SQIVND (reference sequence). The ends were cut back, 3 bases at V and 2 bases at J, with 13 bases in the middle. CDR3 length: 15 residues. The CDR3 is CASSMAATVQETQYF. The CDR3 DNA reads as TGTGCCAGTAGTATGGCGGCGACGGTACAAGAGACCCAGTACTTC.

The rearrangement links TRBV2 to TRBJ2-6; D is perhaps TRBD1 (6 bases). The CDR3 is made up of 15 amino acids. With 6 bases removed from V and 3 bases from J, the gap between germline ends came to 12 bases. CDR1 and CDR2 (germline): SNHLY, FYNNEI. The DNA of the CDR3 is TGTGCCAGCAGATCCCAAGGGGGTGGGGCCAACGTCCTGACTTTC. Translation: CASRSQGGGANVLTF.

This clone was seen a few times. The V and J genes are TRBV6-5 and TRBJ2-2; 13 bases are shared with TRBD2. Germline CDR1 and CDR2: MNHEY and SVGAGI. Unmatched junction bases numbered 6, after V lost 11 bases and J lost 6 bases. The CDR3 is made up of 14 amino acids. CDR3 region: CAGRLAGGAGELFF. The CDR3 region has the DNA TGTGCCGGTCGACTAGCGGGGGGTGCCGGGGAGCTGTTTTTT.

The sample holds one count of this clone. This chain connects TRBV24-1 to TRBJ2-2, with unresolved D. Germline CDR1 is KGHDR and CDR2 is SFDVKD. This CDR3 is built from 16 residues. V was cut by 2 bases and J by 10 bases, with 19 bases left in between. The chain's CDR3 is CATSDSSETPRQELFF. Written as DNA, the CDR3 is TGTGCCACCAGTGATTCCTCGGAAACGCCGCGGCAGGAGCTGTTTTTT.

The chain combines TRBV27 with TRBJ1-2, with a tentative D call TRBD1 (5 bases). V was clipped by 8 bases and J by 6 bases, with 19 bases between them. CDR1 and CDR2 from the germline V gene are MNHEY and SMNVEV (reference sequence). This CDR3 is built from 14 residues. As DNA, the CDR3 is TGTGCCAGCTCCCGTCCCCGGGGGGAGGATGGCTACACCTTC. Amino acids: CASSRPRGEDGYTF.

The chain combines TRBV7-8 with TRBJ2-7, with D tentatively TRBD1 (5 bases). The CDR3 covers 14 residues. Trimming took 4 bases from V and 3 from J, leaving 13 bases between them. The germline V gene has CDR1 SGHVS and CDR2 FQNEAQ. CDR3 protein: CASSSDRNSYEQYF. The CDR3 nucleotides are TGTGCCAGCAGCTCAGACAGAAACAGCTACGAGCAGTACTTC. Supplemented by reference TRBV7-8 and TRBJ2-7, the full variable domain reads GAGVSQSPRYKVAKRGQDVALRCDPISGHVSLFWYQQALGQGPEFLTYFQNEAQLDKSGLPSDRFFAERPEGSVSTLKIQRTQQEDSAVYLCASSSDRNSYEQYFGPGTRLTVT.

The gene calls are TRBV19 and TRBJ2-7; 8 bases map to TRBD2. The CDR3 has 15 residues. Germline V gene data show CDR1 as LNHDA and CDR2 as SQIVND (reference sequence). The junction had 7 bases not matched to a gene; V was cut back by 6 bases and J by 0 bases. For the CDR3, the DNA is TGTGCCAGTAGCGGGGGGGCAGGGGTCTCCTACGAGCAGTACTTC. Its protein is CASSGGAGVSYEQYF.

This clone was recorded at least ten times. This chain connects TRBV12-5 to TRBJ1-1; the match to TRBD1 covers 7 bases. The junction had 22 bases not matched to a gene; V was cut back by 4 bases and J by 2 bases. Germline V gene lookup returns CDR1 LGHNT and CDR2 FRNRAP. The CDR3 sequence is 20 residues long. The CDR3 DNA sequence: TGTGCTAGTGGTTCAATTAGGGACAGATCCCTATATCTAGCAAACACTGAAGCTTTCTTT. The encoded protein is CASGSIRDRSLYLANTEAFF.

CDR3 loop: CASSPGLAGGFTYEQYF. The CDR3 DNA is TGTGCCAGCAGCCCGGGACTAGCGGGGGGATTCACCTACGAGCAGTACTTC. The rearrangement uses TRBV5-5 and TRBJ2-7; 15 nucleotides align to TRBD2. The CDR3 spans 17 residues. Germline CDR1 and CDR2: SGHKS and YYEKEE (reference sequence). The ends lost 4 bases at V and 2 bases at J; junction bases unmatched: 7. Using reference TRBV5-5 and TRBJ2-7 for the parts outside the CDR3, the full variable domain is DAGVTQSPTHLIKTRGQQVTLRCSPISGHKSVSWYQQVLGQGPQFIFQYYEKEERGRGNFPDRFSARQFPNYSSELNVNALLLGDSALYLCASSPGLAGGFTYEQYFGPGTRLTVT.

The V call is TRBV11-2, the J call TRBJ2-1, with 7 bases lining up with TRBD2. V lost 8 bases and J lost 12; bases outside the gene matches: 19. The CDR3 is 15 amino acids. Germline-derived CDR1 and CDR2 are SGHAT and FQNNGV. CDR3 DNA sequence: TGTGCCAGCTCCGTTAGAATGAGCGGGGAGGCTTCGCAGTTCTTC. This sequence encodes CASSVRMSGEASQFF.